This T cell receptor beta chain was retrieved from a study of regulatory T cells in long-lasting Graves disease. This clonotype was seen a few times. Described time point: newly diagnosed GD, antithyroid drugs for less than 3 months. Extracted RNA from PBMCs served as the source of the TCR library. In building TCR beta libraries, iRepertoire HTBI primers were used together with Arm-PCR of CDR3 regions. TCRdb fed the multiplex PCR reads into MiXCR, producing one record per CDR3 protein. The sample has about 540,000 distinct CDR3 sequences, approximately 13% seen once. A further study also used this sample, focusing on T cells in Graves' hyperthyroidism and ophthalmopathy. That source reports: Graves' hyperthyroidism is called stable when ophthalmopathy does not progress within 18 months. Ophthalmopathy was distinguished from stable hyperthyroidism by 13 V-J signatures.

The starting material was peripheral blood mononuclear cells (PBMCs), obtained at new diagnosis, from a patient treated with antithyroid drugs. The TCR originated in a young man with Graves disease.

CDR3 in DNA: TGTGCCAGTACCATCGGGCGGGGGTCGGACACCGGGGAGCTGTTTTTT. Protein sequence: CASTIGRGSDTGELFF. This chain connects TRBV19 to TRBJ2-2, with TRBD2 identical over 7 bases. The CDR3 spans 16 residues. The J segment lost 3 bases and the V segment lost 7 bases, leaving 11 bases of the junction unmatched. Per the germline V gene, CDR1 is LNHDA and CDR2 is SQIVND (reference sequence).